The 25 T cell receptor beta chains given below trace back to one sample, sequenced in a study of blood T cell repertoires in COVID-19. Profiled with immunoSEQ multiplex PCR; TCRdb holds only in-frame clones, not every one. The table shows 50,000 to 85,000 clones, with about 82% occurring only once. The sample comprised peripheral blood. The source of these receptors is a human donor in a cohort sampled during active COVID-19.

The V call is TRBV30, the J call TRBJ1-2, with TRBD1 matching over 7 bases. V shed 5 bases, J shed 6 bases, and the junction held 12 bases outside the gene matches. Germline V gene data show CDR1 as GTSNPN and CDR2 as SVGIG (reference sequence). The CDR3 length is 14 residues. The CDR3 sequence is CAWGLGGWRNGYTF. CDR3 sequence (DNA): TGTGCCTGGGGGTTAGGGGGCTGGCGGAATGGCTACACCTTC.

V gene TRBV11-2 combines with J gene TRBJ2-1; D uncertain. Trimming took 5 bases from V and 6 from J, leaving 2 bases between them. From germline, CDR1 is SGHAT and CDR2 FQNNGV. This CDR3 is 10 amino acids long. CDR3 in DNA: TGTGCCAGCAGCCTCAATGAGCAGTTCTTC. Translated: CASSLNEQFF.

This clone has only one observation. This rearrangement joins TRBV4-3 to TRBJ2-1, with 8 bases matching TRBD2. Unmatched junction bases numbered 6, after V lost 2 bases and J lost 9 bases. The CDR3 is made up of 14 amino acids. The germline V gene encodes CDR1 LGHNA and CDR2 YSLEER. The DNA for the CDR3 is TGCGCCAGCAGCCAATTAGCGGGACCGGGTGAGCAGTTCTTC. It specifies CASSQLAGPGEQFF.

The rearrangement joins TRBV6-6 to TRBJ1-6; 8 nucleotides line up with TRBD1. This CDR3 contains 14 residues. V was clipped by 5 bases and J by 11 bases; unmatched bases: 8. Germline loops: CDR1 MNHNY, CDR2 SVGAGI (reference sequence). CDR3 amino acids: CASSTRTGIAPLHF. The CDR3 DNA follows: TGTGCCAGCAGTACTCGGACAGGGATTGCACCCCTCCACTTT.

Written as DNA, the CDR3 is TGTGCCAGTAGTACCCGCGGGTCTAGCGGGGGGTACGAGCAGTACTTC. This sequence encodes CASSTRGSSGGYEQYF. V and J are TRBV19 and TRBJ2-7; 11 bases are a match to TRBD2. The CDR3 runs to 16 residues. Germline CDR1 and CDR2: LNHDA and SQIVND (reference sequence). J was trimmed by 4 bases and V by 4 bases; bases with no gene match: 9.

This clone has a handful of counts. The V and J genes are TRBV6-5 and TRBJ2-2; D remains ambiguous. V was shortened by 6 bases and J by 4 bases, with 3 bases between the two germline ends. The CDR3 has 11 residues. Germline CDR1 and CDR2: MNHEY and SVGAGI. Written as DNA, the CDR3 is TGTGCCAGCAGACTCACCGGGGAGCTGTTTTTT. The encoded protein is CASRLTGELFF.

V and J are TRBV15 and TRBJ1-5; 8 positions agree with TRBD1. The ends lost 2 bases at V and 4 bases at J; junction bases unmatched: 1. The length of the CDR3 is 14 residues. Germline lookup yields CDR1 LNHNV and CDR2 YYDKDF (reference sequence). The CDR3 nucleotides read TGTGCCACCAGCAGACAGGGGGCTAATCAGCCCCAGCATTTT. This codes for CATSRQGANQPQHF.

V usage is TRBV4-2 and J usage is TRBJ1-4, with TRBD1 identical over 10 bases. The ends lost 1 base at V and 3 bases at J; junction bases unmatched: 5. This CDR3 has 17 amino acids. Germline V gives CDR1 LGHNA, CDR2 YNFKEQ. The CDR3 DNA sequence: TGTGCCAGCAGCCAAGGGGACAGGGGTGCGGCTAATGAAAAACTGTTTTTT. Amino acids: CASSQGDRGAANEKLFF.

In the case of this clone: Other DNA sequences in this sample translate to the same CDR3. This chain joins TRBV19 and TRBJ1-5; 11 nucleotides agree with TRBD1. Losses at the gene ends were 9 bases for V and 4 bases for J; bases not matched to a gene: 5. Germline CDR1 and CDR2: LNHDA and SQIVND (reference sequence). CDR3 length: 14 amino acids. CDR3 bases: TGTGCCAGCTCCGGGACAGGGGGAAATCAGCCCCAGCATTTT. Translation: CASSGTGGNQPQHF.

The chain links TRBV6-2 or TRBV6-3 to TRBJ2-4; D is perhaps TRBD1 (6 bases). V gave up 6 bases and J gave up 0 bases, with 12 bases separating them. In germline, CDR1 is MNHEY, CDR2 SVGEGT. The CDR3 loop spans 15 amino acids. The CDR3 loop is CASSRTEIAKNIQYF. CDR3 sequence (DNA): TGTGCCAGCAGCCGGACAGAAATAGCCAAAAACATTCAGTACTTC.

For the CDR3, the DNA is TGTGCCAGCAGTTACTCGCGGACAGCTACCTACGAGCAGTACTTC. It yields the protein CASSYSRTATYEQYF. V is TRBV6-2 or TRBV6-3 and J is TRBJ2-7; possibly TRBD1 for D (6 bases). The CDR3 sequence is 15 residues long. Per germline, CDR1 MNHEY and CDR2 SVGEGT. V gave up 0 bases and J gave up 2 bases, with 11 bases separating them.

This clone has more than one count but fewer than ten. The CDR3 sequence is CASSFQGTGELFF. The DNA for the CDR3 is TGCGCCAGCAGCTTTCAGGGCACCGGGGAGCTGTTTTTT. The chain combines TRBV5-1 with TRBJ2-2, with TRBD1 as a possible D gene (5 bases). V lost 2 bases and J lost 4, with 6 bases in between. Germline values: CDR1 SGHRS, CDR2 YFSETQ. CDR3 length: 13 amino acids.

The table lists this clone with a count of one. This chain connects TRBV7-6 to TRBJ2-7, with TRBD2 identical over 9 bases. V shed 0 bases, J shed 0 bases, and the junction held 3 bases outside the gene matches. The length of the CDR3 is 16 residues. Germline V gene data show CDR1 as SGHVS and CDR2 as FNYEAQ. For the CDR3, the DNA is TGTGCCAGCAGCTTAGCGTGGACTAGCGCCTCCTACGAGCAGTACTTC. It codes for CASSLAWTSASYEQYF.

The V gene is TRBV4-3, the J gene TRBJ1-1; 7 bases line up with TRBD1. The CDR3 is 13 amino acids. Looked up from germline, CDR1 is LGHNA and CDR2 is YSLEER. With V trimmed by 4 bases and J by 6 bases, 5 bases remained unmatched. CDR3 in amino acids: CASSPRQGPEAFF. The CDR3, as DNA: TGCGCCAGCAGCCCACGACAGGGCCCTGAAGCTTTCTTT.

This clone was seen a handful of times. This chain uses TRBV5-4 with TRBJ2-2; a weak D match, TRBD2 (6 bases). Germline loops: CDR1 SGHNT, CDR2 YYREEE (reference sequence). The CDR3 is 14 amino acids. V was pared by 5 bases and J by 5 bases, with 13 bases between. CDR3 protein: CASRNSGGTGELFF. CDR3 coding DNA: TGTGCCAGCAGGAATTCCGGGGGAACCGGGGAGCTGTTTTTT.

This chain joins TRBV28 and TRBJ1-5; 7 bases match TRBD1. The junction had 3 bases not matched to a gene; V was cut back by 6 bases and J by 7 bases. Germline values: CDR1 MDHEN, CDR2 SYDVKM. The CDR3 runs to 12 residues. CDR3 protein: CASRTGVQPQHF. DNA of the CDR3: TGTGCCAGCAGAACAGGGGTACAGCCCCAGCATTTT.

The chain is built from TRBV29-1 and TRBJ2-7; 7 nucleotides match TRBD2. The CDR3 extends over 12 amino acids. Germline loops: CDR1 SQVTM, CDR2 ANQGSEA. V was pared by 4 bases and J by 2 bases, with 2 bases of the junction left unmatched. CDR3 coding DNA: TGCAGCGTTGGACTAGCTGCCTACGAGCAGTACTTC. Its protein product is CSVGLAAYEQYF.

The chain has TRBV7-2 and TRBJ2-7; 8 bases are shared with TRBD2. Germline V lookup: CDR1 SGHTA, CDR2 FQGNSA. The CDR3 extends over 16 amino acids. V shed 2 bases and J 2 bases; nucleotides not matched to a gene: 8. CDR3 loop: CASSLSHSAGAYEQYF. The CDR3 DNA reads TGTGCCAGCAGCTTATCCCACTCAGCGGGAGCCTACGAGCAGTACTTC.

The rearrangement joins TRBV5-1 to TRBJ2-2; 7 bases align to TRBD2. Germline CDR1 SGHRS, CDR2 YFSETQ. V dropped 0 bases and J dropped 0; count of bases not matched to a gene: 2. This CDR3 contains 16 residues. Here the CDR3 DNA reads TGCGCCAGCAGCTTGGTTAGCGGGCCGAACACCGGGGAGCTGTTTTTT. It codes for CASSLVSGPNTGELFF.

The chain employs TRBV24-1 and TRBJ2-7; 8 bases agree with TRBD1. The CDR3 contains 14 residues. Trimming took 2 bases from V and 6 from J; bases not matched to a gene: 5. Per germline, CDR1 KGHDR and CDR2 SFDVKD. CDR3: CATSDSAGGIEQYF. CDR3 nucleotides: TGTGCCACCAGTGATTCGGCAGGGGGCATCGAGCAGTACTTC.

This rearrangement joins TRBV7-3 to TRBJ2-7; D remains ambiguous. In germline, CDR1 is SGHTA, CDR2 FQGTGA. The V end lost 2 bases, the J end lost 3 bases, and 11 bases lay between the germline ends. This CDR3 spans 14 amino acids. CDR3 loop: CASSLAVGNYEQYF. Here the CDR3 DNA reads TGTGCCAGCAGCTTAGCAGTGGGCAACTACGAGCAGTACTTC.

The CDR3 DNA reads as TGCGCCAGCAGCCAAGATCAAGGACAGGCTTCGCAGTATTTT. Protein: CASSQDQGQASQYF. The chain links TRBV4-3 to TRBJ2-3, with 7 bases fitting TRBD1. Germline V gene data show CDR1 as LGHNA and CDR2 as YSLEER. V trimming: 0 bases; J trimming: 10 bases; junction bases outside the gene matches: 7. The CDR3 has 14 residues.

The chain links TRBV4-3 to TRBJ2-7; 11 bases agree with TRBD2. V dropped 3 bases and J dropped 2; count of bases not matched to a gene: 3. The length of the CDR3 is 15 residues. Per germline, CDR1 LGHNA and CDR2 YSLEER. The CDR3 sequence is CASSQGTSGTYEQYF. The DNA of the CDR3 is TGCGCCAGCAGCCAGGGGACTAGCGGAACCTACGAGCAGTACTTC.

This clone occurred a few times. J is TRBJ2-1 and V is TRBV14; possible D gene TRBD1, 6 bases. The CDR3 extends over 14 amino acids. Trimming took 0 bases from V and 6 from J, leaving 9 bases between them. Germline V gives CDR1 SGHDN, CDR2 FVKESK. CDR3 in amino acids: CASSQDTGRNEQFF. As DNA, the CDR3 is TGTGCCAGCAGCCAAGATACAGGGCGCAATGAGCAGTTCTTC.

Comments on this clone: The sample holds other DNA sequences that translate to the same CDR3. In DNA form, the CDR3 reads TGCGCCAGCAGCCAGGATTGGGCGGGAAACACCATATATTTT. It yields the protein CASSQDWAGNTIYF. The chain is built from TRBV4-3 and TRBJ1-3; D not certain. Trimming left V 3 bases short and J 4 bases short, with 10 bases between. CDR3 length equals 14 residues. CDR1 and CDR2 from the germline V gene are LGHNA and YSLEER.